Listed here are 20 T cell receptor delta chains from one sample, sequenced in a study of delta chains in infants with herpesvirus infections. PBMC RNA was reverse transcribed using gamma-chain- and delta-chain-specific primers. TCRdb reanalysed the RT-PCR reads with CATT. Of roughly 580 delta-chain clones listed, 38% are singletons. The sample was peripheral blood, taken at time point 2 of longitudinal follow-up. Receptor source: a human donor who was a Ugandan infant, either HIV-exposed or HIV-unexposed (not recorded which).

This clone is judged large (0.1 to 1%). This chain uses TRAV38-2/DV8 with TRDJ1; 12 bases map to TRDD3. Germline CDR1 TSESDYY, CDR2 QEAYKQQN. There are 14 residues in the CDR3. The V and J ends lost 7 bases and 9 bases, in that order; junction bases with no gene match: 10. CDR3 coding DNA: TGTGCTTATGGGGCCGTACTGGGGGATACAGAACTCATCTTT. It specifies CAYGAVLGDTELIF.

This clone is labeled large. The V gene is TRDV1, the J gene TRDJ1; D might be TRDD2 (5 bases). Germline V gene sequence: CDR1 TSWWSYY, CDR2 QGS. This CDR3 comprises 16 residues. V was clipped by 4 bases and J by 1 base, with 16 bases between them. The CDR3 sequence: CALGGLPTRGTDKLIF. The CDR3 coding sequence is TGTGCTCTTGGGGGACTTCCGACTAGAGGCACCGATAAACTCATCTTT.

This clone qualifies as large. This sequence joins TRDV1 and TRDJ1, with TRDD3 matching over 7 bases. Trimming took 3 bases from V and 1 from J; bases not matched to a gene: 14. Germline CDR1 TSWWSYY, CDR2 QGS. This CDR3 region has 18 residues. The DNA of the CDR3 is TGTGCTCTTGGGGATCCTTTCCCGGATGGGGGACTCACCGATAAACTCATCTTT. It translates to CALGDPFPDGGLTDKLIF.

The rearrangement joins TRDV1 to TRDJ1; weak D call: TRDD3 (5 bases). The germline V gene has CDR1 TSWWSYY and CDR2 QGS. The CDR3 consists of 20 residues. The V and J ends lost 0 bases and 0 bases respectively, with 23 bases between them. The CDR3 sequence is CALGELSPGGWFVYTDKLIF. The DNA of the CDR3 is TGTGCTCTTGGGGAACTAAGTCCGGGGGGCTGGTTCGTGTACACCGATAAACTCATCTTT.

This rearrangement joins TRDV1 to TRDJ1, with TRDD3 matching 7 bases. The V gene's germline CDR1 is TSWWSYY and CDR2 QGS. With 4 bases clipped from V and 0 bases from J, the junction kept 35 bases outside the gene matches. The CDR3 spans 25 residues. As DNA, the CDR3 is TGTGCTCTTGGGGCCTACGAAACCTCCATCCTAAACATACTAACTGGGGTACCCTACACCGATAAACTCATCTTT. It specifies CALGAYETSILNILTGVPYTDKLIF.

Of note for this clone: This may come from a read error, since a much larger clone is one base off. The rearrangement joins TRDV3 to TRDJ1; maybe TRDD3 (7 bases). The CDR3 extends over 15 amino acids. Germline V gene data show CDR1 as TVYSNPD and CDR2 as GDNSRS (reference sequence). The CDR3 loop is CSFSAFRAWGKKLIF. Here the CDR3 DNA reads TGTTCCTTTTCAGCCTTCCGAGCTTGGGGGAAGAAACTCATCTTT.

By share, this clone ranks as large (0.1 to 1%). The sample has other DNA sequences that encode this CDR3 too. J is TRDJ1 and V is TRDV1, with 7 nucleotides matching TRDD3. Germline lookup yields CDR1 TSWWSYY and CDR2 QGS. J gave up 0 bases and V 1 base, and 23 bases lay outside the gene matches. This CDR3 comprises 22 residues. Written as DNA, the CDR3 is TGTGCTCTTGGGGAACATTCCCCCTACACATCTCCTGGGGGCCCCCACACCGATAAACTCATCTTT. This sequence encodes CALGEHSPYTSPGGPHTDKLIF.

About this clone itself: A far bigger clonotype differs at one base, so this is likely a read error. The genes are TRDV1 and TRDJ4; 7 nucleotides agree with TRDD2. The trim removed 0 bases at V and 0 bases at J, leaving 10 bases unmatched. This CDR3 has 17 residues. Germline V lookup: CDR1 TSWWSYY, CDR2 QGS. This chain's CDR3 is CALGELCVSYAPRPLIF. CDR3 DNA sequence: TGTGCTCTTGGGGAACTTTGTGTTTCCTACGCACCCAGACCCCTGATCTTT.

This clone was observed once. A much larger clone sits a single nucleotide away, making a read error possible. The sample contains more than one DNA sequence encoding this CDR3. The chain employs TRDV1 and TRDJ1; the match to TRDD2 covers 7 bases. The CDR3 runs 16 residues. Germline CDR1 reads TSWWSYY; CDR2 reads QGS. The CDR3: CALGEPTLPWTDKLIF. For the CDR3, the DNA is TGCGCTCTTGGGGAACCCACCCTTCCTTGGACCGATAAACTCATCTTT.

The sample holds a few counts of this clone. A read error is possible here, since a much larger clone lies one base away. V usage is TRDV1 and J usage is TRDJ1, with D unresolved. The V end lost 0 bases, the J end lost 4 bases, and 36 bases lay between the germline ends. Germline CDR1 reads TSWWSYY; CDR2 reads QGS. The CDR3 sequence is 23 residues long. The chain's CDR3 is CALGELARRSPSLPPHPIDKLIF. The CDR3 bases are TGTGCTCTTGGGGAACTAGCCAGACGAAGTCCGTCGCTCCCCCCTCACCCCATCGATAAACTCATCTTT.

With respect to this clone: This sequence is one base from a far larger clone and is likely a read error. Other DNA sequences from this sample encode an identical CDR3 as well. The chain employs TRDV3 and TRDJ1; no clear D gene. The CDR3 loop spans 10 amino acids. The V gene's germline CDR1 is TVYSNPD and CDR2 GDNSRS (reference sequence). CDR3 bases: TGTGCTTTTTCGGCGGATAAACTCATCTTT. Translated, it gives CAFSADKLIF.

Regarding this clone: A far larger clone differs by one base, so this is likely a read error. The V gene is TRAV14/DV4, the J gene TRDJ1, with 12 bases fitting TRDD3. Germline CDR1 TSDPSYG, CDR2 QGSYDQQN (reference sequence). The CDR3 loop spans 24 amino acids. CDR3 region: CALSLAFLDPGVTGGYFGTDKHIF. The DNA for the CDR3 is TGTGCTCTGAGCTTGGCCTTCCTTGACCCCGGGGTTACTGGGGGATACTTCGGGACCGATAAACACATCTTT.

As for this clone: This may be a read error: a much more frequent sequence differs by one nucleotide. V usage is TRDV1 and J usage is TRDJ1; TRDD3 aligns across 12 bases. The CDR3 covers 17 residues. V was clipped by 1 base and J by 7 bases; unmatched bases: 10. Germline V lookup: CDR1 TSWWSYY, CDR2 QGS. The CDR3 loop reads CALGEPPTTGGYCKLIF. The CDR3 DNA is TGTGCTCTTGGGGAACCGCCTACAACTGGGGGATACTGTAAACTCATCTTT.

By proportion, this clone is large. This chain connects TRDV2 to TRDJ1, with 8 bases identical to TRDD3. The CDR3 totals 16 residues. After removal of 3 bases from V and 0 bases from J, the junction contained 8 bases not matched to a gene. The germline V gene encodes CDR1 GEAIGNYY and CDR2 EKD. This CDR3 is CACDWGIPPYTDKLIF. For the CDR3, the DNA is TGTGCCTGTGACTGGGGGATCCCGCCATACACCGATAAACTCATCTTT.

A few counts support this clone. Other nucleotide sequences in the sample specify the same CDR3. The chain carries TRDV1 and TRDJ1; TRDD3 matches 12 bases. V was clipped by 2 bases and J by 11 bases; unmatched bases: 15. Germline CDR1 and CDR2: TSWWSYY and QGS. The CDR3 is 17 amino acids. CDR3 amino acids: CALGESYPGGYAKGLIF. The CDR3 nucleotides are TGTGCTCTTGGGGAATCGTACCCTGGGGGATACGCTAAGGGGCTCATCTTT.

As to this clone: A much bigger clone sits one base away, suggesting this may be a read error. This CDR3 is also generated by other DNA sequences in the sample. This chain links TRDV1 with TRDJ1; 8 bases match TRDD3. Germline CDR1 is TSWWSYY and CDR2 is QGS. The CDR3 spans 20 residues. Unmatched junction bases numbered 18, after V lost 3 bases and J lost 0 bases. The CDR3: CALGELRFTGGHWYTDKLIF. CDR3 DNA sequence: TGTGCTCTTGGGGAGCTAAGGTTTACTGGGGGTCACTGGTACACCGATAAACTCATCTTT.

Notes on this clone: With a far larger clone one base away, a read error is the likely cause. This specimen includes other DNA sequences encoding the same CDR3. V gene TRDV1 combines with J gene TRDJ1, with TRDD3 matching over 9 bases. CDR3 length equals 17 residues. The germline gives CDR1 TSWWSYY, CDR2 QGS. The junction had 18 bases not matched to a gene; V was cut back by 3 bases and J by 10 bases. CDR3 residues: CALGEGDTPGFRERLIF. In nucleotides, the CDR3 is TGTGCTCTTGGGGAGGGGGATACACCTGGGTTCAGGGAGAGACTCATCTTT.

About this clone: This may be a read error: a much more frequent sequence differs by one nucleotide. The chain employs TRDV3 and TRDJ1, with D possibly TRDD3 on 6 matching bases. The CDR3 runs to 14 residues. V was pared by 0 bases and J by 0 bases, with 11 bases between. Germline lookup yields CDR1 TVYSNPD and CDR2 GDNSRS (reference sequence). The CDR3 reads CAFRLGIHTDKLIF. Here the CDR3 DNA reads TGTGCCTTTAGGCTGGGGATCCACACCGATAAACTCATCTTT.

Concerning this clone itself: One end of the junction varies from germline; a read error may be responsible. The CDR3 DNA is TGTGCCTGTGACAACGTAGGGGGGGTGACAGAACAACTCTTCTTT. Its protein product is CACDNVGGVTEQLFF. This sequence joins TRDV2 and TRDJ2; a possible D gene is TRDD3 (5 bases). Germline V lookup: CDR1 GEAIGNYY, CDR2 EKD. This CDR3 comprises 15 residues.

Remarks on this clone: A much larger clone lies a single base off, so this may be a read error. The chain joins TRDV1 to TRDJ1, with 11 bases fitting TRDD3. There are 19 residues in the CDR3. Unmatched junction bases numbered 16, after V lost 5 bases and J lost 2 bases. Germline-derived CDR1 and CDR2 are TSWWSYY and QGS. The DNA for the CDR3 is TGTGCTCTTGGGCATAAGCCTTCTTGGGGGATACGCAGGACCGATAAACTCATCTTT. Its protein product is CALGHKPSWGIRRTDKLIF.